The sequence of this T cell receptor (beta chain) was determined in a study of blood T cell repertoires in COVID-19. Study details: Donors in the United States, Italy and Spain gave samples during acute or convalescent COVID-19. Nucleic acid was either cDNA or gDNA, and it came from T cells, B-cell-depleted T cells, or PBMCs.

Under the authors' procedure: Estimated nucleated cell counts came from reference gene primer amplification. Profiled with immunoSEQ multiplex PCR; TCRdb holds only in-frame clones, not every one. V, J and clone size are taken as reported in that table, and D and trimming were inferred from the DNA itself. The profile shows 70,000 to 95,000 clones, about 80% of them singletons. The junction had 9 bases not matched to a gene; V was cut back by 5 bases and J by 4 bases. From germline, CDR1 is ENHRY and CDR2 SYGVKD. The CDR3 runs to 15 residues. This clone was recorded once. Source material: peripheral blood. The receptor's source is a human donor in a cohort sampled during active COVID-19. The chain combines TRBV10-3 with TRBJ2-3; TRBD1 aligns across 7 bases. CDR3 nucleotide sequence: TGTGCCATCAGTACCCCCGGGACAGCTTCAGATACGCAGTATTTT. It codes for CAISTPGTASDTQYF.